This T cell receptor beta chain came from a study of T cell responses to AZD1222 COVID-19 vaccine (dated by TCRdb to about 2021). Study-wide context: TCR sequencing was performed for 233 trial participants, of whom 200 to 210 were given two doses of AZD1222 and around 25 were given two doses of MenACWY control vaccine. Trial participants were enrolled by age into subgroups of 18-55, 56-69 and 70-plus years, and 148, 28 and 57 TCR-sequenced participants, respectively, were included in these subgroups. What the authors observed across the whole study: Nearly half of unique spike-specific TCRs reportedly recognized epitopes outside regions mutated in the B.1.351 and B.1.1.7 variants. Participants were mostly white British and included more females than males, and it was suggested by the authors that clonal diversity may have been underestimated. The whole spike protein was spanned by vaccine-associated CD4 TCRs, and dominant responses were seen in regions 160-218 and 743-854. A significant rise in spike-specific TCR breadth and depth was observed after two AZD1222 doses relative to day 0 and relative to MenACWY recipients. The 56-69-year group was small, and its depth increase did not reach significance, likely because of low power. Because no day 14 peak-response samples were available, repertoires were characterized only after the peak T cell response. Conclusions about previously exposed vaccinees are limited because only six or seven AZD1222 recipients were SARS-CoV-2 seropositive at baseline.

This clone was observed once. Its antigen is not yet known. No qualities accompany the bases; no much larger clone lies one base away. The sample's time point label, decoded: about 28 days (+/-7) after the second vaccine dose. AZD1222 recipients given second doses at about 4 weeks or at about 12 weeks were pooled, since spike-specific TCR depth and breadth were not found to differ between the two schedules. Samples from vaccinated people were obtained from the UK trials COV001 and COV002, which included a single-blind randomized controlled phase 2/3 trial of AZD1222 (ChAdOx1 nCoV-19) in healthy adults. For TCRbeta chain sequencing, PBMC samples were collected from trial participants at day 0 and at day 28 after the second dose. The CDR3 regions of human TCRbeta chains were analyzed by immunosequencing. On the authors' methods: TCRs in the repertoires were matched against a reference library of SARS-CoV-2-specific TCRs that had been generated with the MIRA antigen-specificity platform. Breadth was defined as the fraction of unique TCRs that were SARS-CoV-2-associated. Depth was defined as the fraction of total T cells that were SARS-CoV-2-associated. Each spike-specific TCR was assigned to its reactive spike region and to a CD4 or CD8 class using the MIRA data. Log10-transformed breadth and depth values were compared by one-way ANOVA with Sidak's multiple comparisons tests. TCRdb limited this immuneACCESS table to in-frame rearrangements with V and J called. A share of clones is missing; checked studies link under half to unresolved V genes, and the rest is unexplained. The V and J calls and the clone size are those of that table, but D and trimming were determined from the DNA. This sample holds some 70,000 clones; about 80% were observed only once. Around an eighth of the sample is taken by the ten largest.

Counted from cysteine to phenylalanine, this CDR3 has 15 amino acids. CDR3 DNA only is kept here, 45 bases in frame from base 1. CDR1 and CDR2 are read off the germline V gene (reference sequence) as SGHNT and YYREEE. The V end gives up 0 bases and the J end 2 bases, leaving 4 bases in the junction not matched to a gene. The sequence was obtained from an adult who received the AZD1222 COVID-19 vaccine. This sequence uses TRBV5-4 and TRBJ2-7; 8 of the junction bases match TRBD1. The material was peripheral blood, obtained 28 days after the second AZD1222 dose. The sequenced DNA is TGTGCCAGCAGCTTGGCAGGGGGCCCCACCTACGAGCAGTACTTC. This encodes CASSLAGGPTYEQYF.